The 27 T cell receptor beta chains below come from one sample, sequenced in a study of blood T cell repertoires in COVID-19. Produced via immunoSEQ multiplex PCR; TCRdb's table is partial and in-frame only. The sample carries 180,000 or so clones, roughly 80% recorded once. Sequenced sample: peripheral blood. The receptor source for this set is a woman aged 40 to 55 with COVID-19, enrolled during active disease.

This clone has more than one count but fewer than ten. V and J are TRBV6-5 and TRBJ1-5; 8 bases align to TRBD1. Germline assignment: CDR1 MNHEY and CDR2 SVGAGI. This CDR3 comprises 13 residues. V lost 6 bases, J lost 5 bases, and 3 bases stayed unmatched. The CDR3 region is CASRGTGHQPQHF. CDR3 sequence (DNA): TGTGCCAGCAGAGGGACAGGTCATCAGCCCCAGCATTTT.

The chain recombines TRBV10-3 with TRBJ2-3; tentative D call: TRBD1 (6 bases). Germline V gene sequence: CDR1 ENHRY, CDR2 SYGVKD. This CDR3 comprises 17 residues. Deletions cut 4 bases from V and 1 base from J, with 18 bases between. CDR3 in amino acids: CAISASTGSRGTDTQYF. In nucleotides, the CDR3 is TGTGCCATCAGTGCTTCTACAGGGAGTAGGGGCACAGATACGCAGTATTTT.

The chain is built from TRBV4-1 and TRBJ1-2; 10 bases fit TRBD1. The CDR3 contains 15 residues. Per the germline V gene, CDR1 is MGHRA and CDR2 is YSYEKL. V trimming: 3 bases; J trimming: 6 bases; junction bases outside the gene matches: 7. The CDR3 coding sequence is TGCGCCAGCAGCCAGGGACAGGGGACATCGGATGGCTACACCTTC. Translated, it gives CASSQGQGTSDGYTF.

V is TRBV24-1 and J is TRBJ1-2; D is possibly TRBD1 (6 bases). CDR1 KGHDR and CDR2 SFDVKD come from the germline V gene. CDR3 length: 14 amino acids. V dropped 4 bases and J dropped 8 bases, with 16 bases sitting between them. The CDR3 DNA sequence: TGTGCCACCAGTGAATCCGACAGGCCTCAGGGCTACACCTTC. Protein sequence: CATSESDRPQGYTF.

The chain is built from TRBV27 and TRBJ2-7, with 8 positions matching TRBD2. J gave up 4 bases and V 6 bases, and 5 bases lay outside the gene matches. CDR3 length: 13 residues. The germline V gene has CDR1 MNHEY and CDR2 SMNVEV (reference sequence). CDR3 loop: CASRPSGSYEQYF. The CDR3 nucleotides are TGTGCCAGCAGACCTAGCGGGTCTTACGAGCAGTACTTC.

This clone was observed a handful of times. The chain couples TRBV2 to TRBJ2-3; tentatively, D is TRBD2 (5 bases). The V gene lost 6 bases and the J gene lost 3 bases, with 16 bases spanning the gap. The CDR3 sequence is 15 residues long. Germline V lookup: CDR1 SNHLY, CDR2 FYNNEI. The CDR3 region is CASRYRSTRTDTQYF. The CDR3 DNA reads as TGTGCCAGCAGGTATAGAAGTACTAGGACAGATACGCAGTATTTT.

This chain uses TRBV2 with TRBJ1-5, with 10 bases aligning to TRBD1. Trimming removed 4 bases from V and 0 bases from J; junction bases left unmatched: 3. The CDR3 runs to 16 residues. Germline-derived CDR1 and CDR2 are SNHLY and FYNNEI. CDR3 region: CASSGTGGTSNQPQHF. Here the CDR3 DNA reads TGTGCCAGCAGTGGGACAGGGGGTACTAGCAATCAGCCCCAGCATTTT.

V usage is TRBV5-1 and J usage is TRBJ2-3; 7 nucleotides match TRBD1. V shed 0 bases, J shed 2 bases, and the junction held 3 bases outside the gene matches. The V gene's germline CDR1 is SGHRS and CDR2 YFSETQ. The CDR3 has 15 amino acids. CDR3 sequence reads: CASSLGQGPTDTQYF. CDR3 bases: TGCGCCAGCAGCTTGGGACAGGGCCCCACAGATACGCAGTATTTT.

The chain carries TRBV24-1 and TRBJ2-1; a possible D gene is TRBD2 (5 bases). The germline gives CDR1 KGHDR, CDR2 SFDVKD. V was clipped by 9 bases and J by 3 bases, with 8 bases between them. The CDR3 totals 12 residues. CDR3 in amino acids: CATGSSYNEQFF. CDR3 nucleotides: TGTGCCACCGGGAGTAGCTACAATGAGCAGTTCTTC.

The chain recombines TRBV19 with TRBJ2-1; TRBD2 agrees at 9 bases. Germline V gene data show CDR1 as LNHDA and CDR2 as SQIVND (reference sequence). CDR3 length: 13 amino acids. With V trimmed by 4 bases and J by 7 bases, 2 bases remained unmatched. DNA for the CDR3: TGTGCCAGTAGTACCGGACTAGCGAATGAGCAGTTCTTC. Translating it yields CASSTGLANEQFF. Complete variable domain (other parts from reference TRBV19 and TRBJ2-1): DGGITQSPKYLFRKEGQNVTLSCEQNLNHDAMYWYRQDPGQGLRLIYYSQIVNDFQKGDIAEGYSVSREKKESFPLTVTSAQKNPTAFYLCASSTGLANEQFFGPGTRLTVL.

The chain is built from TRBV30 and TRBJ1-2; D gene uncertain. Germline V gives CDR1 GTSNPN, CDR2 SVGIG (reference sequence). V gave up 0 bases and J gave up 4 bases, with 9 bases separating them. This CDR3 comprises 13 residues. CDR3 amino acids: CAWSVRRLYGYTF. The CDR3 DNA is TGTGCCTGGAGTGTCAGGCGCCTCTATGGCTACACCTTC.

The chain joins TRBV7-9 to TRBJ2-1; tentatively, D is TRBD1 (5 bases). The germline CDR1 and CDR2 sequences are SEHNR and FQNEAQ (reference sequence). There are 14 residues in the CDR3. V lost 6 bases and J lost 2, with 11 bases in between. The CDR3 loop reads CASRPLRAYNEQFF. CDR3 nucleotides: TGTGCCAGCAGACCTCTCAGGGCCTACAATGAGCAGTTCTTC.

This clone appeared once. The chain joins TRBV19 to TRBJ2-5; 10 bases are shared with TRBD2. Per the germline V gene, CDR1 is LNHDA and CDR2 is SQIVND (reference sequence). CDR3 length equals 15 residues. The J segment lost 5 bases and the V segment lost 6 bases, leaving 9 bases of the junction unmatched. The CDR3 is CASRGSGGKGETQYF. The CDR3 DNA reads as TGTGCCAGTAGGGGTAGCGGGGGGAAAGGGGAGACCCAGTACTTC.

In its sample, this clone was seen a few times. The rearrangement joins TRBV7-8 to TRBJ1-2, with D perhaps TRBD1 (5 bases). V lost 5 bases and J 3 bases, leaving 10 bases between the germline ends. CDR3 size: 13 residues. Germline CDR1 reads SGHVS; CDR2 reads FQNEAQ. In DNA, the CDR3 is TGTGCCAGCAGCCATGACAGCTACTATGGCTACACCTTC. It codes for CASSHDSYYGYTF.

This chain joins TRBV6-1 and TRBJ1-4; 9 nucleotides agree with TRBD1. V shed 1 base, J shed 7 bases, and the junction held 1 base outside the gene matches. Germline lookup yields CDR1 MNHNS and CDR2 SASEGT. The CDR3 runs to 14 residues. The CDR3 nucleotides read TGTGCCAGCAGTGAAGGGACAGGGGCTGAAAAACTGTTTTTT. Encoded protein: CASSEGTGAEKLFF.

Here the CDR3 DNA reads TGTGCCAGCAGCCTAGGGGGGCGGCGCTCCTACAATGAGCAGTTCTTC. This gives the protein CASSLGGRRSYNEQFF. The chain is built from TRBV11-1 and TRBJ2-1; perhaps D is TRBD1 or TRBD2 (6 bases each). Trimming removed 5 bases at V and 0 bases at J, with 14 bases between. Germline V gene sequence: CDR1 SGHAT, CDR2 FQDESV (reference sequence). This CDR3 region has 16 residues. The entire variable domain, with the rest obtained from reference TRBV11-1 and TRBJ2-1, is as follows: EAEVAQSPRYKITEKSQAVAFWCDPISGHATLYWYRQILGQGPELLVQFQDESVVDDSQLPKDRFSAERLKGVDSTLKIQPAELGDSAMYLCASSLGGRRSYNEQFFGPGTRLTVL.

CDR3 sequence reads: CASSSTGDGYTF. The CDR3 nucleotides are TGTGCCAGCAGTTCGACAGGGGATGGCTACACCTTC. The chain joins TRBV27 to TRBJ1-2, with 8 bases lining up with TRBD1. Germline V CDR1 and CDR2: MNHEY, SMNVEV (reference sequence). J gave up 6 bases and V 4 bases, and 1 base lay outside the gene matches. This CDR3 comprises 12 residues.

The V and J genes are TRBV6-5 and TRBJ2-2; D unclear. V dropped 6 bases and J dropped 2 bases, with 10 bases sitting between them. Germline V gene data show CDR1 as MNHEY and CDR2 as SVGAGI. The CDR3 length is 14 residues. Here the CDR3 DNA reads TGTGCCAGCAGACCAGATCCTAACACCGGGGAGCTGTTTTTT. This codes for CASRPDPNTGELFF.

In nucleotides, the CDR3 is TGTGCCAGTAGTTGGGCAGGGATTTACAATGAGCAGTTCTTC. Its protein is CASSWAGIYNEQFF. The chain recombines TRBV19 with TRBJ2-1; possibly TRBD1 for D (5 bases). V dropped 5 bases and J dropped 4 bases, with 12 bases sitting between them. The CDR3 loop spans 14 amino acids. Per the germline V gene, CDR1 is LNHDA and CDR2 is SQIVND (reference sequence).

This sequence joins TRBV29-1 and TRBJ2-5; TRBD1 aligns across 8 bases. V shed 4 bases and J 5 bases; nucleotides not matched to a gene: 6. The CDR3 runs to 13 residues. Germline assignment: CDR1 SQVTM and CDR2 ANQGSEA. CDR3 sequence: CSVAQGAGETQYF. CDR3 bases: TGCAGCGTTGCGCAGGGGGCGGGGGAGACCCAGTACTTC.

The genes are TRBV3-1 (or the pseudogene TRBV3-2) and TRBJ2-2; 7 positions match TRBD1. The germline CDR1 and CDR2 sequences are LGHDT and YNNKEL (reference sequence). The trim removed 2 bases at V and 4 bases at J, leaving 1 base unmatched. The CDR3 loop spans 14 amino acids. CDR3 amino acids: CASSQPGGTGELFF. The CDR3 coding sequence is TGTGCCAGCAGCCAACCAGGGGGCACCGGGGAGCTGTTTTTT.

The chain employs TRBV5-1 and TRBJ1-5, with 10 bases matching TRBD1. Germline values: CDR1 SGHRS, CDR2 YFSETQ. The V and J ends lost 4 bases and 2 bases, in that order; junction bases with no gene match: 15. CDR3 length: 19 amino acids. CDR3 sequence reads: CASSPTPRQGASGNQPQHF. The CDR3 DNA reads as TGCGCCAGCAGCCCTACACCGAGACAGGGGGCTTCTGGCAATCAGCCCCAGCATTTT.

The V call is TRBV12-5, the J call TRBJ1-2; no reliable D call. This CDR3 spans 13 amino acids. The germline V gene has CDR1 LGHNT and CDR2 FRNRAP. Deletions cut 1 base from V and 6 bases from J, with 9 bases between. This CDR3 is CASGLDGKDGYTF. The CDR3 nucleotides are TGTGCTAGTGGTTTGGACGGGAAGGATGGCTACACCTTC.

J is TRBJ1-2 and V is TRBV5-4; D not certain. V lost 4 bases to trimming and J lost 2 bases, with 15 bases between them. Germline V gives CDR1 SGHNT, CDR2 YYREEE (reference sequence). This CDR3 comprises 15 residues. The CDR3 sequence: CASSQGGESNYGYTF. The CDR3 DNA sequence: TGTGCCAGCAGCCAAGGCGGAGAATCAAACTATGGCTACACCTTC. Looking up the rest from reference TRBV5-4 and TRBJ1-2 gives the full variable domain: ETGVTQSPTHLIKTRGQQVTLRCSSQSGHNTVSWYQQALGQGPQFIFQYYREEENGRGNFPPRFSGLQFPNYSSELNVNALELDDSALYLCASSQGGESNYGYTFGSGTRLTVV.

The chain has TRBV19 and TRBJ1-1; 11 nucleotides align to TRBD1. The V and J ends lost 5 bases and 5 bases, in that order; junction bases with no gene match: 7. The CDR3 sequence is 15 residues long. Germline V gene sequence: CDR1 LNHDA, CDR2 SQIVND (reference sequence). The DNA for the CDR3 is TGTGCCAGTAGTCGGACAGGGGGCAGGAGTACTGAAGCTTTCTTT. Its protein is CASSRTGGRSTEAFF.

The V and J genes are TRBV6-2 or TRBV6-3 and TRBJ2-5, with a possible D match to TRBD2 (6 bases). Germline V gene data show CDR1 as MNHEY and CDR2 as SVGEGT. V shed 0 bases and J shed 5 bases, with 10 bases lying between them. CDR3 size: 14 residues. The CDR3 DNA sequence: TGTGCCAGCAGTTACTCTAGACTAGTGGAGACCCAGTACTTC. Amino acids: CASSYSRLVETQYF.

This chain joins TRBV25-1 and TRBJ1-6; TRBD1 is a possible D gene (5 bases). Trimming left V 0 bases short and J 6 bases short, with 9 bases between. The germline V gene encodes CDR1 MGHDK and CDR2 SYGVNS. The CDR3 consists of 15 residues. The CDR3, as DNA: TGTGCCAGCAGTGAATATGGGGCCCTTAATTCACCCCTCCACTTT. It yields the protein CASSEYGALNSPLHF.